The rows below give T cell receptor beta chains drawn from one sample of a study of cytomegalovirus exposure and HLA in healthy donors. Profiling relied on immunoSEQ multiplex PCR, and the TCRdb table lists in-frame clones only, not all of them. The listing contains approximately 110,000 clones. The sequencing sample was made of PBMCs. The receptors here all came from a man aged 35 to 55 in good health and CMV-seronegative. Both conserved end residues are part of each CDR3. A D gene is named only where the DNA matches it firmly.

DNA	CDR3	D	V	J
TGTGCCAGCAGCTTATATAGGGTTGGCGGGACCTCCTACGAGCAGTACTTC	CASSLYRVGGTSYEQYF	NA	TRBV13	TRBJ2-7
TGTGCCAGCGCCCTGGGGGGGGCAGGCACCGGGGAGCTGTTTTTT	CASALGGAGTGELFF	NA	TRBV28	TRBJ2-2
TGTGCCAGCAGCTTAAGGATTGGACAAGACGAGCAGTACTTC	CASSLRIGQDEQYF	NA	TRBV5-4	TRBJ2-7
TGTGCCAGCAGCTTATTGAGACAGGGGGCGAGAAACGAGCAGTACTTC	CASSLLRQGARNEQYF	TRBD1	TRBV7-8	TRBJ2-7
TGTGCCTGGAGGGCCACAGGACCCGGAAATCCTGGGGCCAACGTCCTGACTTTC	CAWRATGPGNPGANVLTF	NA	TRBV30	TRBJ2-6
TGTGCCAGCAGCTTTCAGGCAACCTCATACGAGCAGTACTTC	CASSFQATSYEQYF	NA	TRBV7-2	TRBJ2-7
TGTGCCAGCAGCGCGGGACAGGGGATTTCCTACGAGCAGTACTTC	CASSAGQGISYEQYF	TRBD1	TRBV5-5	TRBJ2-7
TGCGCCAGCAGCCCCCGGGGGGGAGCGGAGCGGGAGGGTTTGGGAGGGGATACGCAGTATTTT	CASSPRGGAEREGLGGDTQYF	TRBD2	TRBV5-1	TRBJ2-3
TGTGCCAGCAGTTACTGGGGCGGCCTCACAGATACGCAGTATTTT	CASSYWGGLTDTQYF	NA	TRBV6-5	TRBJ2-3
TGTGCCAGCAGTTACGCAGGAGGTAGCAATCAGCCCCAGCATTTT	CASSYAGGSNQPQHF	NA	TRBV6-5	TRBJ1-5
TGCAGCGTGGGGCAGGGGGAAGAGCAGTACTTC	CSVGQGEEQYF	TRBD1	TRBV29-1	TRBJ2-7
TGTGCCTCGGAGGTGGGGGGATCCTACGAGCAGTACTTC	CASEVGGSYEQYF	NA	TRBV30	TRBJ2-7
TGTGCCAGCAGTGGCTTGATCGGGCAGTACTTC	CASSGLIGQYF	NA	TRBV6-5	TRBJ2-5
TGTGCCAGCAGGGCCGACAGGAACACTGAAGCTTTCTTT	CASRADRNTEAFF	NA	TRBV2	TRBJ1-1
TGCGCCAGCAGCTTGGTAGGGGATAGCAATCAGCCCCAGCATTTT	CASSLVGDSNQPQHF	NA	TRBV5-1	TRBJ1-5
TGCGCCAGCAGCCAAGATCGAGAGACCCAGTACTTC	CASSQDRETQYF	NA	TRBV4-1	TRBJ2-5
TGTGCCAGCAGCCAAGATCGGAGGGCAACGGGACTCTCCACCGGGGAGCTGTTTTTT	CASSQDRRATGLSTGELFF	NA	TRBV4-2	TRBJ2-2
TGTGCCATCAAATCCAACAGGGAATCCTACGAGCAGTACTTC	CAIKSNRESYEQYF	NA	TRBV10-3	TRBJ2-7
TGTGCCAGCAACGAGGGAGGGATGGGGACCCAGTACTTC	CASNEGGMGTQYF	TRBD2	TRBV27	TRBJ2-5
TGTGCCAGCAGTTTTAGTTTTCAGGGGGCATCTGAAGCTTTCTTT	CASSFSFQGASEAFF	TRBD1	TRBV6-5	TRBJ1-1
TGTGCCAGCTCACCACCGAATAGGAGGAATGAAAAACTGTTTTTT	CASSPPNRRNEKLFF	NA	TRBV18	TRBJ1-4
TGCGCCAGCAGCACCCTTAGCGGGCAAGAGACCCAGTACTTC	CASSTLSGQETQYF	TRBD2	TRBV5-1	TRBJ2-5
TGCGCCAGCAGCCAAGATGGCATTGGGCCGAACTCTGGAAACACCATATATTTT	CASSQDGIGPNSGNTIYF	NA	TRBV4-1	TRBJ1-3
TGTGCCAGCCCCCCGGCCGGGTTCCCAAGTTCTGGAAACACCATATATTTT	CASPPAGFPSSGNTIYF	NA	TRBV28	TRBJ1-3
TGTGCCAGCAGCCAACGAGGGCTGGCGACTGAAGCTTTCTTT	CASSQRGLATEAFF	NA	TRBV14	TRBJ1-1
TGTGCCAGCAGCTACGACAGGGGGACCAATGAAAAACTGTTTTTT	CASSYDRGTNEKLFF	TRBD1	TRBV7-9	TRBJ1-4
TGTGCCAGCAGCTTATGGACAATGGACACTGAAGCTTTCTTT	CASSLWTMDTEAFF	NA	TRBV7-2	TRBJ1-1
TGTGCCAGCAGCTGGGGACAGGGGCTATACGAGCAGTACTTC	CASSWGQGLYEQYF	TRBD1	TRBV5-5	TRBJ2-7
TGTGCCAGCAGCATCCCCGACAGTCCCTCTGGAAACACCATATATTTT	CASSIPDSPSGNTIYF	NA	TRBV9	TRBJ1-3